Given below is one T cell receptor beta chain in context. Antigen specificity is unknown. V was pared by 4 bases and J by 1 base, with 7 bases between. This CDR3 is 13 amino acids long. Germline assignment: CDR1 SNHLY and CDR2 FYNNEI. The PCR ran on 60 Vbeta and 13 Jbeta primers. Profiling relied on immunoSEQ multiplex PCR, and the TCRdb table lists in-frame clones only, not all of them. The data contain some 250,000 clones, 82% of them singletons. This sample is drawn from a study of cytomegalovirus exposure and HLA in healthy donors. Study conclusions and caveats: When analyzed later, the rates of TCR association showed variation by HLA locus, with DRB1 the most and HLA-C the fewest. The study designated about 160 TCR beta chains cytomegalovirus-associated.

The chain couples TRBV2 to TRBJ1-1; D is unclear. The receptor was derived from a middle-aged woman in good health and CMV-seropositive. The sample taken for sequencing was PBMCs. DNA of the CDR3: TGTGCCAGCAGTGCCGGGGAGAACACTGAAGCTTTCTTT. Its translation: CASSAGENTEAFF.